The next 21 T cell receptor beta chains were all read from a single sample in a study of graft-versus-host responses after intestinal transplantation. Profiling relied on immunoSEQ multiplex PCR, and the TCRdb table lists in-frame clones only, not all of them. In the table there are 43,000 or so clones, approximately 95% of which are singletons. Sample: PBMCs, taken about 790 days after a first intestinal transplant, on the day of a second. The receptors stem from a human patient who received an intestinal transplant, so some T cells may come from the graft donor.

This clone was detected only once. The chain couples TRBV19 to TRBJ2-7; D may be TRBD1 or TRBD2 (7 bases each). Trimming shortened V by 6 bases and J by 3 bases, and 21 bases separated the two germline ends. The germline V gene has CDR1 LNHDA and CDR2 SQIVND (reference sequence). This CDR3 is 16 amino acids long. DNA of the CDR3: TGTGCCAGTAGCCAGGGGGGGAGTTCGTCCTACTACGAGCAGTACTTC. This gives the protein CASSQGGSSSYYEQYF.

The chain combines TRBV13 with TRBJ2-1, with 7 bases fitting TRBD1. This CDR3 contains 13 residues. J gave up 6 bases and V 6 bases, and 5 bases lay outside the gene matches. Germline CDR1 reads PRHDT; CDR2 reads FYEKMQ (reference sequence). CDR3 sequence reads: CASSSNRGNEQFF. As DNA, the CDR3 is TGTGCCAGCAGTTCAAACAGGGGCAATGAGCAGTTCTTC. Together with reference TRBV13 and TRBJ2-1, the CDR3 gives the full variable domain: AAGVIQSPRHLIKEKRETATLKCYPIPRHDTVYWYQQGPGQDPQFLISFYEKMQSDKGSIPDRFSAQQFSDYHSELNMSSLELGDSALYFCASSSNRGNEQFFGPGTRLTVL.

This chain connects TRBV11-2 to TRBJ2-2, with 10 positions matching TRBD1. The CDR3 extends over 16 amino acids. Germline values: CDR1 SGHAT, CDR2 FQNNGV. V was clipped by 6 bases and J by 6 bases; unmatched bases: 10. CDR3 region: CASRKRTGTGAGELFF. The CDR3 region has the DNA TGTGCCAGCAGAAAACGAACCGGGACAGGGGCCGGGGAGCTGTTTTTT.

J is TRBJ2-1 and V is TRBV29-1, with 7 bases aligning to TRBD2. The junction had 13 bases not matched to a gene; V was cut back by 2 bases and J by 6 bases. Germline V gene data show CDR1 as SQVTM and CDR2 as ANQGSEA. This CDR3 region has 16 residues. The CDR3 sequence is CSVETFVLASVNEQFF. CDR3 DNA sequence: TGCAGCGTTGAAACTTTTGTACTAGCGTCCGTCAATGAGCAGTTCTTC.

The rearrangement uses TRBV19 and TRBJ1-2; possibly TRBD1 for D (5 bases). The CDR3 sequence is 13 residues long. CDR1 and CDR2 (germline): LNHDA, SQIVND (reference sequence). Trimming shortened V by 3 bases and J by 6 bases, and 11 bases separated the two germline ends. The CDR3 loop reads CASSIGREHGYTF. In DNA, the CDR3 is TGTGCCAGTAGTATTGGCAGGGAGCATGGCTACACCTTC.

The chain has TRBV2 and TRBJ1-2; D is perhaps TRBD1 (5 bases). The ends were cut back, 3 bases at V and 5 bases at J, with 13 bases in the middle. Germline V gene lookup returns CDR1 SNHLY and CDR2 FYNNEI. The CDR3 runs to 14 residues. Written as DNA, the CDR3 is TGTGCCAGCAGTGATGGGGACCAATGGTATGGCTACACCTTC. Amino acids: CASSDGDQWYGYTF.

The chain uses TRBV2 and TRBJ2-3, with 11 positions matching TRBD2. The V and J ends lost 1 base and 11 bases, in that order; junction bases with no gene match: 11. The CDR3 extends over 16 amino acids. Germline CDR1 SNHLY, CDR2 FYNNEI. CDR3 DNA sequence: TGTGCCAGCAGTGAAGTAGGACTAGCGGGCGGAGAGGGGCAGTATTTT. It is translated as CASSEVGLAGGEGQYF.

The chain couples TRBV21-1 to TRBJ2-5; the table's D call, TRBD2, was not checked against the DNA. TRBV21-1 is flagged as a pseudogene. This CDR3 comprises 17 residues. The CDR3 loop reads CASSKGGRSGGQETQYF. CDR3 DNA sequence: TGTGCCAGCAGCAAGGGGGGCCGTAGCGGGGGCCAAGAGACCCAGTACTTC.

The V and J genes are TRBV5-6 and TRBJ2-5; the D call may be TRBD1 or TRBD2 (5 bases each). The V gene lost 4 bases and the J gene lost 5 bases, with 12 bases spanning the gap. The CDR3 covers 13 residues. Per germline, CDR1 SGHDT and CDR2 YYEEEE. In DNA, the CDR3 is TGTGCCAGCAGCCTGCCCGGGGCGGAGACCCAGTACTTC. Residues: CASSLPGAETQYF.

The rearrangement joins TRBV18 to TRBJ2-1; 11 bases map to TRBD1. The CDR3 runs to 17 residues. CDR1 is KGHSH, CDR2 LQKENI, per germline. After removal of 2 bases from V and 8 bases from J, the junction contained 11 bases not matched to a gene. CDR3: CASSPMAGTGGIYEQFF. CDR3 DNA sequence: TGTGCCAGCTCACCAATGGCGGGGACAGGGGGGATCTATGAGCAGTTCTTC.

The chain employs TRBV7-3 and TRBJ1-2; the D gene is possibly TRBD1 (5 bases). Trimming pared 3 bases from V and 4 bases from J, leaving 9 bases between. The V gene's germline CDR1 is SGHTA and CDR2 FQGTGA. The CDR3 is 13 residues long. The CDR3 loop is CASSFIGGYGYTF. DNA of the CDR3: TGTGCCAGCAGCTTCATCGGGGGCTATGGCTACACCTTC. Full variable domain (rest looked up from reference TRBV7-3 and TRBJ1-2): GAGVSQTPSNKVTEKGKYVELRCDPISGHTALYWYRQSLGQGPEFLIYFQGTGAADDSGLPNDRFFAVRPEGSVSTLKIQRTERGDSAVYLCASSFIGGYGYTFGSGTRLTVV.

V is TRBV25-1 and J is TRBJ2-5; a weak D match, TRBD2 (6 bases). Germline V gene lookup returns CDR1 MGHDK and CDR2 SYGVNS. The CDR3 is 15 amino acids. Trimming took 2 bases from V and 5 from J, leaving 15 bases between them. The CDR3 coding sequence is TGTGCCAGCAGTGAAGCACGCGGGACTTGGGAGACCCAGTACTTC. It is translated as CASSEARGTWETQYF.

This clone appeared a single time. Because it lacks the conserved phenylalanine or tryptophan at the end, this CDR3 is likely a read error. This rearrangement joins TRBV7-9 to TRBJ2-4, with 8 bases fitting TRBD2. Germline values: CDR1 SEHNR, CDR2 FQNEAQ (reference sequence). The CDR3 covers 16 residues. The CDR3 reads CASSPLAGLAENIQYL. In nucleotides, the CDR3 is TGTGCCAGCAGCCCCCTAGCGGGCCTAGCCGAAAACATTCAGTACCTC.

V usage is TRBV27 and J usage is TRBJ1-1; D is uncertain. This CDR3 region has 15 residues. The V gene lost 0 bases and the J gene lost 1 base, with 9 bases spanning the gap. Germline V lookup: CDR1 MNHEY, CDR2 SMNVEV (reference sequence). In DNA, the CDR3 is TGTGCCAGCAGTTTATCTGAGGACCGGAACACTGAAGCTTTCTTT. Translation: CASSLSEDRNTEAFF.

The rearrangement links TRBV18 to TRBJ1-1, with D possibly being TRBD1 (5 bases). The germline CDR1 and CDR2 sequences are KGHSH and LQKENI. This CDR3 is built from 12 residues. V gave up 1 base and J gave up 11 bases, with 11 bases separating them. CDR3 residues: CASSPRGEGAFF. CDR3 nucleotides: TGTGCCAGCTCACCACGAGGGGAGGGGGCTTTCTTT.

V is TRBV7-9 and J is TRBJ1-2, with D uncertain. Germline V gives CDR1 SEHNR, CDR2 FQNEAQ (reference sequence). Deletions cut 1 base from V and 6 bases from J, with 15 bases between. This CDR3 has 15 amino acids. The CDR3 DNA is TGTGCCAGCAGCTTAGTTCCACAGCCGACGGATGGCTACACCTTC. Translation gives CASSLVPQPTDGYTF.

The V call is TRBV4-1, the J call TRBJ2-7; D is uncertain. This CDR3 is 14 amino acids long. Germline CDR1 MGHRA, CDR2 YSYEKL. With 1 base removed from V and 2 bases from J, the gap between germline ends came to 9 bases. The CDR3 spells CASSQAMGTYEQYF. The DNA for the CDR3 is TGCGCCAGCAGCCAAGCGATGGGGACCTACGAGCAGTACTTC.

The rearrangement links TRBV6-5 to TRBJ2-3; perhaps TRBD2 as D (5 bases). This CDR3 spans 16 amino acids. V lost 2 bases and J 0 bases, leaving 12 bases between the germline ends. CDR1 is MNHEY, CDR2 SVGAGI, per germline. The CDR3, as DNA: TGTGCCAGCAGTTACGGAGGCCTGAGCAGCACAGATACGCAGTATTTT. This codes for CASSYGGLSSTDTQYF.

V usage is TRBV9 and J usage is TRBJ2-3, with D possibly matching TRBD1 (5 bases). The CDR3 is 18 amino acids. V lost 2 bases and J lost 4, with 23 bases in between. The germline CDR1 and CDR2 sequences are SGDLS and YYNGEE. The CDR3 reads CASSVTLQERYEPDTQYF. DNA of the CDR3: TGTGCCAGCAGCGTCACGCTACAGGAACGATACGAACCAGATACGCAGTATTTT.

This clone was seen just once. The genes are TRBV29-1 and TRBJ1-2, with D tentatively TRBD1 (6 bases). The CDR3 extends over 11 amino acids. V shed 0 bases and J shed 8 bases, with 7 bases lying between them. The germline CDR1 and CDR2 sequences are SQVTM and ANQGSEA. CDR3 in amino acids: CSVEDQGGYTF. The CDR3 nucleotides are TGCAGCGTTGAAGACCAGGGGGGCTACACCTTC.

The chain uses TRBV7-3 and TRBJ2-1; a weak D match, TRBD1 (5 bases). This CDR3 region has 16 residues. The germline V and J ends were trimmed by 5 bases and 8 bases, with 22 bases remaining between them. CDR1 and CDR2 (germline): SGHTA, FQGTGA. CDR3 coding DNA: TGTGCCAGCAGCCCACAGGCGAAGGCTCAAGCCCATGAGCAGTTCTTC. Its protein is CASSPQAKAQAHEQFF.